These 26 T cell receptor beta chains came from one sample sequenced in a study of blood T cells in healthy people across ages (dated by TCRdb to the mid-2010s). The library was built by means of 5' RACE. Sequencing used an Illumina HiSeq 2500. A second PCR of 7 to 11 cycles was performed with a sample-barcoded 5' primer and a J-beta primer mix. In TCRdb, the public reads were trimmed at Q25 with fastp and aligned with MiXCR, with productive beta chains retained. Here each entry gathers all rows of one CDR3 protein and keeps the most common genes and DNA. The sample yields more than 1,400,000 distinct CDR3 sequences; about 40% were counted once. In total, the top ten clones hold approximately 7.9% of the sample. Sequences were obtained from blood. The origin of the receptors is a woman in her late teens or twenties in good health.

The chain is built from TRBV10-3 and TRBJ1-1; TRBD1 is a possible D gene (6 bases). Germline V CDR1 and CDR2: ENHRY, SYGVKD. Trimming pared 6 bases from V and 5 bases from J, leaving 13 bases between. The length of the CDR3 is 13 residues. For the CDR3, the DNA is TGTGCCATCAGGGACAGTGGAAGAACTGAAGCTTTCTTT. It is translated as CAIRDSGRTEAFF.

This clonotype has a single count. This sequence may be a read error, since a much larger clone differs from it by one base. J is TRBJ2-5 and V is TRBV5-1; D is possibly TRBD1 or TRBD2 (5 bases each). Germline assignment: CDR1 SGHRS and CDR2 YFSETQ. CDR3 length: 14 amino acids. Trimming cost V 3 bases and J 11 bases, with 20 bases left between them. The CDR3: CASSSGTVYNEQYF. The DNA of the CDR3 is TGCGCCAGCAGCTCCGGGACGGTATACAATGAGCAGTACTTC.

V gene TRBV28 combines with J gene TRBJ1-5; TRBD1 agrees at 7 bases. The CDR3 extends over 14 amino acids. In germline, CDR1 is MDHEN, CDR2 SYDVKM. J gave up 3 bases and V 7 bases, and 6 bases lay outside the gene matches. The CDR3 DNA reads as TGTGCCAGCATCCCAGGGGGTTTCAATCAGCCCCAGCATTTT. Translated: CASIPGGFNQPQHF.

This clonotype has only a few counts. The chain combines TRBV20-1 with TRBJ2-1, with 7 positions matching TRBD2. Per germline, CDR1 DFQATT and CDR2 SNEGSKA (reference sequence). This CDR3 comprises 14 residues. After removal of 6 bases from V and 3 bases from J, the junction contained 8 bases not matched to a gene. The CDR3 loop is CSAGRGSHYNEQFF. The CDR3 DNA follows: TGCAGTGCGGGTCGCGGGAGCCACTACAATGAGCAGTTCTTC.

This clonotype was observed a few times. This rearrangement joins TRBV28 to TRBJ2-7; D perhaps matches TRBD1 (5 bases). V lost 2 bases and J lost 2, with 16 bases in between. There are 16 residues in the CDR3. In germline, CDR1 is MDHEN, CDR2 SYDVKM. The CDR3 nucleotides are TGTGCCAGCAGTTTAGAGACCAGGACACCGACCTACGAGCAGTACTTC. It yields the protein CASSLETRTPTYEQYF.

The J gene is TRBJ2-2, the V gene TRBV29-1, with D hard to call. Trimming took 2 bases from V and 0 from J, leaving 10 bases between them. The CDR3 sequence is 15 residues long. The V gene's germline CDR1 is SQVTM and CDR2 ANQGSEA. This CDR3 is CSVERETPNTGELFF. CDR3 DNA sequence: TGCAGCGTTGAACGTGAGACACCGAACACCGGGGAGCTGTTTTTT.

The chain has TRBV10-3 and TRBJ1-6; 8 bases are shared with TRBD1. The length of the CDR3 is 14 residues. Germline V CDR1 and CDR2: ENHRY, SYGVKD. The J segment lost 7 bases and the V segment lost 6 bases, leaving 5 bases of the junction unmatched. This CDR3 is CAISDRGRNSPLHF. CDR3 sequence (DNA): TGTGCCATCAGCGACAGGGGTCGGAATTCACCCCTCCACTTT.

The chain employs TRBV28 and TRBJ2-7, with a weak D call TRBD2 (7 bases). Germline CDR1 MDHEN, CDR2 SYDVKM. This CDR3 spans 14 amino acids. Trimming stripped 2 bases from V and 7 bases from J, with 15 bases between. In nucleotides, the CDR3 is TGTGCCAGCAGTTTAGCGGGGGCGCATAATGAGCAGTACTTC. Its protein is CASSLAGAHNEQYF. Full variable domain (rest looked up from reference TRBV28 and TRBJ2-7): DVKVTQSSRYLVKRTGEKVFLECVQDMDHENMFWYRQDPGLGLRLIYFSYDVKMKEKGDIPEGYSVSREKKERFSLILESASTNQTSMYLCASSLAGAHNEQYFGPGTRLTVT.

The chain couples TRBV7-6 to TRBJ2-3; maybe TRBD2 (6 bases). V lost 4 bases and J 8 bases, leaving 13 bases between the germline ends. CDR1 and CDR2 from the germline V gene are SGHVS and FNYEAQ. This CDR3 has 13 amino acids. The CDR3 loop reads CASSSRLGATQYF. The CDR3 DNA is TGTGCCAGCAGCTCAAGACTAGGCGCTACGCAGTATTTT.

This clonotype was seen a handful of times. This chain joins TRBV2 and TRBJ2-7, with TRBD2 as a possible D gene (6 bases). The CDR3 sequence is 13 residues long. The V gene's germline CDR1 is SNHLY and CDR2 FYNNEI. V shed 1 base and J shed 2 bases, with 6 bases lying between them. The CDR3 is CASSEGGAYEQYF. For the CDR3, the DNA is TGTGCCAGCAGTGAAGGGGGGGCCTACGAGCAGTACTTC.

The CDR3 loop is CASSVPSEAFF. CDR3 nucleotides: TGTGCCAGCAGCGTCCCCTCTGAAGCTTTCTTT. The chain links TRBV9 to TRBJ1-1; D gene uncertain. CDR3 size: 11 residues. The V gene's germline CDR1 is SGDLS and CDR2 YYNGEE. The V and J ends lost 2 bases and 6 bases respectively, with 5 bases between them. Combining the CDR3 with reference TRBV9 and TRBJ1-1 gives the whole variable domain DSGVTQTPKHLITATGQRVTLRCSPRSGDLSVYWYQQSLDQGLQFLIQYYNGEERAKGNILERFSAQQFPDLHSELNLSSLELGDSALYFCASSVPSEAFFGQGTRLTVV.

The chain employs TRBV5-6 and TRBJ2-3; 8 bases are a match to TRBD2. Germline values: CDR1 SGHDT, CDR2 YYEEEE. The CDR3 length is 15 residues. Trimming took 4 bases from V and 4 from J; bases not matched to a gene: 8. In DNA, the CDR3 is TGTGCCAGCAGCGTACGGGGGGGTTCGTCAGATACGCAGTATTTT. It encodes CASSVRGGSSDTQYF.

This sequence joins TRBV6-6 and TRBJ2-7; TRBD2 agrees at 8 bases. Germline-derived CDR1 and CDR2 are MNHNY and SVGAGI (reference sequence). Trimming removed 5 bases from V and 0 bases from J; junction bases left unmatched: 6. The CDR3 runs 15 residues. The CDR3 nucleotides read TGTGCCAGCAGTCAGGGACTAGGATACTCCTACGAGCAGTACTTC. It encodes CASSQGLGYSYEQYF.

The rearrangement uses TRBV4-1 and TRBJ2-7; D perhaps matches TRBD1 (6 bases). Germline-derived CDR1 and CDR2 are MGHRA and YSYEKL. V was shortened by 1 base and J by 6 bases, with 16 bases between the two germline ends. This CDR3 region has 15 residues. The CDR3 DNA reads TGCGCCAGCAGCCAAGGACCAGGGGCCCTCTCCGAGCAGTACTTC. It yields the protein CASSQGPGALSEQYF.

V and J are TRBV9 and TRBJ2-1, with 9 nucleotides matching TRBD2. Germline CDR1 reads SGDLS; CDR2 reads YYNGEE. V dropped 4 bases and J dropped 9; count of bases not matched to a gene: 8. The CDR3 has 14 residues. The DNA of the CDR3 is TGTGCCAGCAGCCCCCGCGGGGGGGCCCCTGAGCAGTTCTTC. This sequence encodes CASSPRGGAPEQFF.

The genes are TRBV6-6 and TRBJ2-7; TRBD2 aligns across 13 bases. From germline, CDR1 is MNHNY and CDR2 SVGAGI (reference sequence). CDR3 size: 16 residues. Trimming at V came to 7 bases and at J to 2 bases, leaving 8 bases not matched to a gene. CDR3 region: CASTEPGTSGAYEQYF. Here the CDR3 DNA reads TGTGCCAGCACCGAACCCGGGACTAGCGGGGCCTACGAGCAGTACTTC.

The J gene is TRBJ2-2, the V gene TRBV29-1; perhaps D is TRBD1 or TRBD2 (5 bases each). The germline CDR1 and CDR2 sequences are SQVTM and ANQGSEA. Between the trimmed V and J ends, which lost 4 bases and 1 base, there was a span of 7 bases. The CDR3 consists of 13 residues. The chain's CDR3 is CSVGGRNTGELFF. DNA for the CDR3: TGCAGCGTTGGGGGACGGAACACCGGGGAGCTGTTTTTT.

There are a few counts of this clonotype. This chain joins TRBV7-9 and TRBJ2-1; 9 bases match TRBD2. There are 18 residues in the CDR3. V shed 5 bases, J shed 0 bases, and the junction held 11 bases outside the gene matches. Germline CDR1 and CDR2: SEHNR and FQNEAQ (reference sequence). CDR3 coding DNA: TGTGCCAGCAGCCGTACTAGCGGGTCCGTAAGCTCCTACAATGAGCAGTTCTTC. Protein: CASSRTSGSVSSYNEQFF.

This clonotype occurred many times. This chain connects TRBV6-4 to TRBJ2-6; D gene ambiguous. CDR3 size: 15 residues. V lost 0 bases, J lost 0 bases, and 3 bases lay in between. Per the germline V gene, CDR1 is MRHNA and CDR2 is SNTAGT. The CDR3: CASSDSRSGANVLTF. CDR3 nucleotides: TGTGCCAGCAGTGACTCGCGCTCTGGGGCCAACGTCCTGACTTTC.

The chain has TRBV6-5 and TRBJ2-5, with 8 nucleotides matching TRBD1. Near its end, the DNA agrees better with TRBJ2-7, so the J call may be wrong. CDR1 is MNHEY and CDR2 is SVGAGI in the germline V gene. The CDR3 spans 15 residues. CDR3 residues: CASSDEGQGLGEQYF. Written as DNA, the CDR3 is TGTGCCAGCAGTGACGAAGGACAGGGCCTAGGCGAGCAGTACTTC.

This clonotype was recorded once. In nucleotides, the CDR3 is TGTGCCAGCAGCTCTGTCTACGGGACAGATACGCAGTATTTT. Its translation: CASSSVYGTDTQYF. The chain uses TRBV11-2 and TRBJ2-3, with no clear D. V dropped 4 bases and J dropped 3 bases, with 11 bases sitting between them. Germline CDR1 SGHAT, CDR2 FQNNGV. CDR3 length: 14 amino acids.

The J gene is TRBJ2-7, the V gene TRBV3-1; 8 bases are shared with TRBD1. The CDR3 is 15 residues long. CDR1 and CDR2 (germline): LGHDT, YNNKEL (reference sequence). V shed 4 bases, J shed 2 bases, and the junction held 7 bases outside the gene matches. CDR3 residues: CASSRPRDRTYEQYF. DNA for the CDR3: TGTGCCAGCAGCCGACCCCGGGACAGGACCTACGAGCAGTACTTC.

The chain carries TRBV20-1 and TRBJ1-2; the D is unclear. Germline V gives CDR1 DFQATT, CDR2 SNEGSKA (reference sequence). Trimming left V 3 bases short and J 2 bases short, with 16 bases between. There are 15 residues in the CDR3. The CDR3 region has the DNA TGCAGTGCTAGGGCCCAGGTCGACACAAACTATGGCTACACCTTC. It yields the protein CSARAQVDTNYGYTF.

The chain combines TRBV29-1 with TRBJ1-1; no firm D call. The V end was cut by 2 bases, the J end by 5 bases, with 21 bases between. CDR1 is SQVTM, CDR2 ANQGSEA, per germline. This CDR3 has 16 amino acids. The CDR3 DNA follows: TGCAGCGTTGAATCCTGGGAGGGCAGAATGGGGACTGAAGCTTTCTTT. It specifies CSVESWEGRMGTEAFF. Combining the CDR3 with reference TRBV29-1 and TRBJ1-1 gives the whole variable domain SAVISQKPSRDICQRGTSLTIQCQVDSQVTMMFWYRQQPGQSLTLIATANQGSEATYESGFVIDKFPISRPNLTFSTLTVSNMSPEDSSIYLCSVESWEGRMGTEAFFGQGTRLTVV.

This clonotype has more than one count but fewer than ten. J is TRBJ2-3 and V is TRBV20-1; no clear D gene. From germline, CDR1 is DFQATT and CDR2 SNEGSKA (reference sequence). Trimming shortened V by 6 bases and J by 5 bases, and 12 bases separated the two germline ends. The CDR3 contains 12 residues. The CDR3 protein is CSARRPIDTQYF. CDR3 nucleotide sequence: TGCAGTGCCCGAAGACCGATAGATACGCAGTATTTT.

The V and J genes are TRBV20-1 and TRBJ1-2; 8 positions match TRBD1. Germline-derived CDR1 and CDR2 are DFQATT and SNEGSKA (reference sequence). The CDR3 loop spans 15 amino acids. CDR3 in DNA: TGCAGGGTACCATTGAGGACAGGGAAGGACTATGGCTACACCTTC. This gives the protein CRVPLRTGKDYGYTF.